These 31 T cell receptor beta chains share one sample of origin, sequenced in a study of blood T cell repertoires in COVID-19. Method: immunoSEQ multiplex PCR; TCRdb's copy keeps in-frame clones and lacks some. Among 120,000 or so clones listed, 74% were seen once. Sequenced input: peripheral blood. These receptors came from a man aged 55-75 years with acute or convalescent COVID-19.

This rearrangement joins TRBV5-1 to TRBJ1-3; 7 nucleotides align to TRBD1. There are 19 residues in the CDR3. Germline trimming cut 0 bases from V and 0 bases from J; bases unmatched to any gene: 12. CDR1 and CDR2 from the germline V gene are SGHRS and YFSETQ. CDR3 DNA: TGCGCCAGCAGCTTGGGTTCTCATCTGGACAGGAGCTCTGGAAACACCATATATTTT. It specifies CASSLGSHLDRSSGNTIYF.

This sequence joins TRBV6-5 and TRBJ1-2; TRBD1 agrees at 7 bases. The CDR3 spans 13 residues. The V and J ends lost 5 bases and 8 bases, in that order; junction bases with no gene match: 8. CDR1 is MNHEY, CDR2 SVGAGI, per germline. The CDR3 here is CASSPETGRGYTF. In DNA, the CDR3 is TGTGCCAGCAGTCCAGAGACAGGGAGAGGCTACACCTTC.

The J gene is TRBJ2-7, the V gene TRBV3-1 (or the pseudogene TRBV3-2), with 9 bases that match TRBD2. Germline V gives CDR1 LGHDT, CDR2 YNNKEL (reference sequence). V gave up 6 bases and J gave up 3 bases; unmatched junction bases: 6. CDR3 length equals 14 residues. The CDR3 bases are TGTGCCAGCAGAATTAGCGGGAGCAACTACGAGCAGTACTTC. Protein sequence: CASRISGSNYEQYF.

The CDR3 protein is CASSSMNTEAFF. CDR3 nucleotide sequence: TGTGCCAGCAGTTCCATGAACACTGAAGCTTTCTTT. V gene TRBV9 combines with J gene TRBJ1-1, with unresolved D. Looked up from germline, CDR1 is SGDLS and CDR2 is YYNGEE. CDR3 length: 12 residues. Trimming removed 5 bases from V and 0 bases from J, with 5 bases in between.

The V gene is TRBV2, the J gene TRBJ2-7; TRBD1 is a possible D gene (6 bases). CDR1 and CDR2 from the germline V gene are SNHLY and FYNNEI. V lost 9 bases and J lost 0, with 15 bases in between. CDR3 length equals 14 residues. Here the CDR3 reads CASQYRANSYEQYF. The CDR3 DNA follows: TGTGCCAGTCAATACAGGGCGAACTCCTACGAGCAGTACTTC. Full variable domain (missing parts from reference TRBV2 and TRBJ2-7): EPEVTQTPSHQVTQMGQEVILRCVPISNHLYFYWYRQILGQKVEFLVSFYNNEISEKSEIFDDQFSVERPDGSNFTLKIRSTKLEDSAMYFCASQYRANSYEQYFGPGTRLTVT.

This clone showed up just once. The genes are TRBV6-5 and TRBJ2-2, with 8 bases matching TRBD2. Germline trimming cut 4 bases from V and 3 bases from J; bases unmatched to any gene: 7. Germline V lookup: CDR1 MNHEY, CDR2 SVGAGI. This CDR3 has 16 amino acids. DNA of the CDR3: TGTGCCAGCAGTTCTTATAGCGGGGCCGACACCGGGGAGCTGTTTTTT. Protein product: CASSSYSGADTGELFF.

This chain connects TRBV7-2 to TRBJ2-2; 7 nucleotides align to TRBD2. V gave up 5 bases and J gave up 5 bases; unmatched junction bases: 8. The CDR3 is 15 amino acids. Germline V gene data show CDR1 as SGHTA and CDR2 as FQGNSA. The CDR3 region has the DNA TGTGCCAGCAGCCCTTGGGGGGGACGGACCGGGGAGCTGTTTTTT. Residues: CASSPWGGRTGELFF.

The chain joins TRBV27 to TRBJ1-6; D is undetermined. The germline V and J ends were trimmed by 2 bases and 8 bases, with 7 bases remaining between them. Per germline, CDR1 MNHEY and CDR2 SMNVEV (reference sequence). The CDR3 is made up of 13 amino acids. DNA for the CDR3: TGTGCCAGCAGTTTAAACCCAGATTCACCCCTCCACTTT. Its translation: CASSLNPDSPLHF.

A single count supports this clone. The chain combines TRBV5-1 with TRBJ1-4, with 7 bases fitting TRBD1. Germline CDR1 SGHRS, CDR2 YFSETQ. With V trimmed by 1 base and J by 5 bases, 5 bases remained unmatched. The CDR3 spans 15 residues. This chain's CDR3 is CASSLTGARNEKLFF. CDR3 nucleotide sequence: TGCGCCAGCAGCTTGACAGGGGCCCGGAATGAAAAACTGTTTTTT. Complete variable domain (other parts from reference TRBV5-1 and TRBJ1-4): KAGVTQTPRYLIKTRGQQVTLSCSPISGHRSVSWYQQTPGQGLQFLFEYFSETQRNKGNFPGRFSGRQFSNSRSEMNVSTLELGDSALYLCASSLTGARNEKLFFGSGTQLSVL.

The V and J genes are TRBV15 and TRBJ2-1; 8 bases line up with TRBD1. The CDR3 is 17 residues long. J lost 4 bases, V lost 1 base, and 9 bases had no gene match. In germline, CDR1 is LNHNV, CDR2 YYDKDF (reference sequence). CDR3 bases: TGTGCCACCAGCAGAGGTGACAGGGGAACTTCGTACAATGAGCAGTTCTTC. The encoded protein is CATSRGDRGTSYNEQFF.

The chain couples TRBV9 to TRBJ1-2; TRBD1 is a possible D gene (6 bases). This CDR3 spans 12 amino acids. Trimming took 3 bases from V and 6 from J, leaving 9 bases between them. Per the germline V gene, CDR1 is SGDLS and CDR2 is YYNGEE. CDR3 amino acids: CASSDRVNGYTF. Written as DNA, the CDR3 is TGTGCCAGCAGCGACAGGGTAAATGGCTACACCTTC. Looking up the rest from reference TRBV9 and TRBJ1-2 gives the full variable domain: DSGVTQTPKHLITATGQRVTLRCSPRSGDLSVYWYQQSLDQGLQFLIQYYNGEERAKGNILERFSAQQFPDLHSELNLSSLELGDSALYFCASSDRVNGYTFGSGTRLTVV.

The J gene is TRBJ1-2, the V gene TRBV19; D might be TRBD1 (6 bases). From germline, CDR1 is LNHDA and CDR2 SQIVND (reference sequence). Trimming took off 7 bases at V and 0 bases at J, with 15 bases between the two ends. The CDR3 is made up of 15 amino acids. The DNA for the CDR3 is TGTGCCAGTAAAAGGGGGACGGACACTAACTATGGCTACACCTTC. Translated, it gives CASKRGTDTNYGYTF.

The chain uses TRBV29-1 and TRBJ2-3, with a tentative D call TRBD2 (5 bases). V was pared by 3 bases and J by 13 bases, with 17 bases between. CDR3 length equals 12 residues. From germline, CDR1 is SQVTM and CDR2 ANQGSEA. CDR3 region: CSVESVKDLKYF. The DNA of the CDR3 is TGCAGCGTTGAGTCGGTTAAGGACTTGAAGTATTTT.

The chain couples TRBV3-1 (or the pseudogene TRBV3-2) to TRBJ2-1; TRBD2 aligns across 9 bases. Germline V gene lookup returns CDR1 LGHDT and CDR2 YNNKEL (reference sequence). J was trimmed by 15 bases and V by 0 bases; bases with no gene match: 3. The CDR3 has 12 residues. The CDR3 DNA follows: TGTGCCAGCAGCCAAGAACCTAGCGGGGTGTTCTTC. Its protein is CASSQEPSGVFF.

This clone was recorded once. The J gene is TRBJ2-2, the V gene TRBV2; tentative D call: TRBD2 (7 bases). V lost 8 bases and J 2 bases, leaving 18 bases between the germline ends. CDR1 SNHLY and CDR2 FYNNEI come from the germline V gene. CDR3 size: 16 residues. The CDR3 DNA follows: TGTGCCAGCTCGATGTCTGGCGGGGGCAACACCGGGGAGCTGTTTTTT. Encoded protein: CASSMSGGGNTGELFF.

The chain employs TRBV5-1 and TRBJ1-1, with 9 nucleotides matching TRBD1. Germline V CDR1 and CDR2: SGHRS, YFSETQ. V was pared by 1 base and J by 10 bases, with 11 bases of the junction left unmatched. This CDR3 region has 15 residues. For the CDR3, the DNA is TGCGCCAGCAGCTTGACCCGGGACAGGGCGGATGTAGCTTTCTTT. As protein: CASSLTRDRADVAFF.

This clone occurred once. The DNA of the CDR3 is TGTGCCAGCAGCCCTCGAGAGGTGAGCTATGGCTACACCTTC. Translating gives CASSPREVSYGYTF. The genes are TRBV9 and TRBJ1-2; D unresolved. The CDR3 extends over 14 amino acids. Germline V gene data show CDR1 as SGDLS and CDR2 as YYNGEE. V was clipped by 4 bases and J by 4 bases, with 14 bases between them.

The V and J genes are TRBV2 and TRBJ2-5, with 7 positions matching TRBD1. The J segment lost 4 bases and the V segment lost 5 bases, leaving 10 bases of the junction unmatched. The CDR3 sequence is 15 residues long. Germline CDR1 reads SNHLY; CDR2 reads FYNNEI. Here the CDR3 reads CASSTQRTGSETQYF. The CDR3, as DNA: TGTGCCAGCAGTACCCAAAGGACAGGATCAGAGACCCAGTACTTC.

J is TRBJ1-2 and V is TRBV6-1; D might be TRBD1 (6 bases). Germline V CDR1 and CDR2: MNHNS, SASEGT. V was shortened by 1 base and J by 3 bases, with 12 bases between the two germline ends. CDR3 length equals 15 residues. CDR3: CASSEGPRQDYGYTF. The DNA for the CDR3 is TGTGCCAGCAGTGAAGGACCCAGACAGGACTATGGCTACACCTTC.

This chain connects TRBV12-3 or TRBV12-4 to TRBJ2-1; D not certain. The V end lost 8 bases, the J end lost 9 bases, and 14 bases lay between the germline ends. This CDR3 contains 12 residues. DNA for the CDR3: TGTGCCAGCCATAATGGGCGTACTGAGCAGTTCTTC. Translation: CASHNGRTEQFF.

The chain uses TRBV18 and TRBJ1-1, with 8 bases lining up with TRBD1. Germline V gene data show CDR1 as KGHSH and CDR2 as LQKENI. CDR3 length: 13 amino acids. The V and J ends lost 8 bases and 5 bases, in that order; junction bases with no gene match: 7. The CDR3 sequence is CASDRGQSTEAFF. As DNA, the CDR3 is TGTGCCAGCGACAGGGGACAGAGTACTGAAGCTTTCTTT.

This sequence joins TRBV12-5 and TRBJ2-7, with 8 bases fitting TRBD1. Germline V CDR1 and CDR2: LGHNT, FRNRAP. This CDR3 region has 14 residues. Trimming at V came to 3 bases and at J to 6 bases, leaving 7 bases not matched to a gene. The CDR3 loop is CASGFTPGGGEQYF. CDR3 nucleotides: TGTGCTAGTGGTTTCACCCCAGGGGGCGGCGAGCAGTACTTC. Based on the CDR3 plus reference TRBV12-5 and TRBJ2-7, the full variable domain is DARVTQTPRHKVTEMGQEVTMRCQPILGHNTVFWYRQTMMQGLELLAYFRNRAPLDDSGMPKDRFSAEMPDATLATLKIQPSEPRDSAVYFCASGFTPGGGEQYFGPGTRLTVT.

This chain uses TRBV5-1 with TRBJ2-7; no definite D call. V lost 4 bases and J 4 bases, leaving 12 bases between the germline ends. The CDR3 is 13 amino acids. From germline, CDR1 is SGHRS and CDR2 YFSETQ. The CDR3 DNA sequence: TGCGCCAGCAGCCGCCTCTCGGGTTACGAGCAGTACTTC. Translating it yields CASSRLSGYEQYF.

This clone was counted a single time. CDR3 protein: CASSGRGRETIYF. The CDR3, as DNA: TGTGCCAGCAGTGGCAGGGGGCGAGAGACCATATATTTT. The V gene is TRBV6-1, the J gene TRBJ1-3, with 8 bases lining up with TRBD1. From germline, CDR1 is MNHNS and CDR2 SASEGT. This CDR3 region has 13 residues. The J segment lost 10 bases and the V segment lost 4 bases, leaving 6 bases of the junction unmatched.

The CDR3 loop is CASSLAGQGTSEGVYNSPLHF. The CDR3 region has the DNA TGTGCCAGCAGCTTAGCTGGACAGGGGACCTCGGAAGGGGTCTATAATTCACCCCTCCACTTT. The chain combines TRBV7-2 with TRBJ1-6; 9 bases map to TRBD1. CDR1 SGHTA and CDR2 FQGNSA come from the germline V gene. This CDR3 is 21 amino acids long. V lost 0 bases to trimming and J lost 3 bases; unmatched junction nucleotides: 15. The entire variable domain, with the rest obtained from reference TRBV7-2 and TRBJ1-6, is as follows: GAGVSQSPSNKVTEKGKDVELRCDPISGHTALYWYRQSLGQGLEFLIYFQGNSAPDKSGLPSDRFSAERTGGSVSTLTIQRTQQEDSAVYLCASSLAGQGTSEGVYNSPLHFGNGTRLTVT.

This clone was found a few times. The chain employs TRBV2 and TRBJ2-1, with TRBD1 matching 7 bases. Looked up from germline, CDR1 is SNHLY and CDR2 is FYNNEI. V dropped 8 bases and J dropped 3; count of bases not matched to a gene: 4. The CDR3 has 13 residues. As DNA, the CDR3 is TGTGCCAGCGAGTCAGGGGGCTACAATGAGCAGTTCTTC. Translated: CASESGGYNEQFF.

V and J are TRBV4-2 and TRBJ2-1, with 9 bases aligning to TRBD2. The V gene's germline CDR1 is LGHNA and CDR2 YNFKEQ. The V gene end was trimmed by 1 base and the J gene end by 7 bases; junction bases not matched to a gene: 11. This CDR3 is 17 amino acids long. Here the CDR3 DNA reads TGTGCCAGCAGCCAAGGGGTTGGTAGCGGGAGTGGTAATGAGCAGTTCTTC. This translates into CASSQGVGSGSGNEQFF.

This sequence joins TRBV6-5 and TRBJ1-1; D uncertain. V lost 6 bases and J 3 bases, leaving 17 bases between the germline ends. The CDR3 extends over 15 amino acids. Germline V lookup: CDR1 MNHEY, CDR2 SVGAGI. CDR3 nucleotide sequence: TGTGCCAGCAGCCAAACCCGGGGAGTGGACACTGAAGCTTTCTTT. Amino acid sequence: CASSQTRGVDTEAFF.

The chain carries TRBV3-1 (or the pseudogene TRBV3-2) and TRBJ2-1; maybe TRBD2 (5 bases). The germline gives CDR1 LGHDT, CDR2 YNNKEL (reference sequence). This CDR3 contains 11 residues. Trimming took off 5 bases at V and 10 bases at J, with 9 bases between the two ends. The CDR3 region has the DNA TGTGCCAGCAGCGGGAGCGGCGAGCAGTTCTTC. It encodes CASSGSGEQFF.

V and J are TRBV3-1 (or the pseudogene TRBV3-2) and TRBJ2-1, with TRBD2 matching over 7 bases. CDR1 and CDR2 (germline): LGHDT, YNNKEL (reference sequence). V lost 2 bases and J lost 1; bases outside the gene matches: 2. This CDR3 has 15 amino acids. The CDR3 DNA sequence: TGTGCCAGCAGCCAACTAGCGGCATCCTACAATGAGCAGTTCTTC. It encodes CASSQLAASYNEQFF.

This chain joins TRBV14 and TRBJ2-7, with no clear D. The length of the CDR3 is 15 residues. The V gene lost 3 bases and the J gene lost 0 bases, with 12 bases spanning the gap. The germline V gene encodes CDR1 SGHDN and CDR2 FVKESK. The CDR3 DNA is TGTGCCAGCAGCCATTATCTACAGAGCTCCTACGAGCAGTACTTC. Protein: CASSHYLQSSYEQYF.